This TCR beta chain is from a study of shared clonotypes between healthy human individuals. Study-level points and caveats: The genetic and exposure-history diversity represented was limited by few donors.

To note about this clone: As yet, its antigen is unknown.

The assay used deep level. Sequenced by immunoSEQ multiplex PCR; TCRdb stores in-frame clones only, minus some. Among more than 2,000,000 clones listed, 80% to 95% were seen once. Losses at the gene ends were 6 bases for V and 5 bases for J; bases not matched to a gene: 13. CDR1 and CDR2 from the germline V gene are SGHRS and YFSETQ. The CDR3 extends over 15 amino acids. The chain joins TRBV5-1 to TRBJ2-5, with 7 bases that match TRBD1. The sample consisted of naive CD4+ T cells from PBMCs. Sample subset: CD45RA+ positively selected. This sequence was found in a man younger than 35 in good health. Some clones in this sample may be carry-over from other donors' samples. The CDR3 reads CASNEPGQLTETQYF. CDR3 DNA: TGCGCCAGCAATGAACCGGGACAGCTGACGGAGACCCAGTACTTC.